The 32 T cell receptor beta chains listed next were all sequenced from one sample in a study of cytomegalovirus exposure and HLA in healthy donors. Primers for the PCR totalled 60 Vbeta and 13 Jbeta. Data came from immunoSEQ multiplex PCR; TCRdb stores just in-frame clones and leaves some out. The data contain about 220,000 clones, approximately 82% of them seen just once; the ten biggest clones take up around 0.63%. The specimen sequenced was PBMCs. These receptor sequences come from a man younger than 35 in good health and CMV-seronegative.

The rearrangement joins TRBV9 to TRBJ1-1; the D is unclear. This CDR3 region has 13 residues. CDR1 SGDLS and CDR2 YYNGEE come from the germline V gene. Trimming stripped 2 bases from V and 5 bases from J, with 10 bases between. The CDR3 loop reads CASSVTGSTEAFF. The CDR3 region has the DNA TGTGCCAGCAGCGTTACGGGGAGTACTGAAGCTTTCTTT.

The CDR3 coding sequence is TGCGCCAGCAGCCTCGCGCGGACAGGGCCTCAAGAGACCCAGTACTTC. Its translation: CASSLARTGPQETQYF. The rearrangement links TRBV4-1 to TRBJ2-5; 8 nucleotides agree with TRBD1. The J segment lost 2 bases and the V segment lost 4 bases, leaving 9 bases of the junction unmatched. From germline, CDR1 is MGHRA and CDR2 YSYEKL. The CDR3 is 16 amino acids.

The chain joins TRBV9 to TRBJ2-3; 8 nucleotides line up with TRBD2. This CDR3 contains 16 residues. Germline V CDR1 and CDR2: SGDLS, YYNGEE. Trimming at V came to 0 bases and at J to 8 bases, leaving 11 bases not matched to a gene. CDR3 sequence: CASSVASGSAGVTQYF. The CDR3 DNA sequence: TGTGCCAGCAGCGTAGCTAGCGGGTCGGCGGGGGTTACGCAGTATTTT.

CDR3 amino acids: CASSDPGLAATYEQYF. The CDR3 nucleotides are TGTGCCAGCAGTGACCCGGGACTAGCGGCAACCTACGAGCAGTACTTC. The rearrangement joins TRBV6-1 to TRBJ2-7; TRBD2 matches 11 bases. The CDR3 consists of 16 residues. V was clipped by 3 bases and J by 2 bases; unmatched bases: 6. Germline CDR1 MNHNS, CDR2 SASEGT.

Points on this clone: One end of the junction is discordant with germline, which a read error may explain. The V gene is TRBV19, the J gene TRBJ1-1; possible D gene TRBD1, 6 bases. From germline, CDR1 is LNHDA and CDR2 SQIVND (reference sequence). The CDR3 totals 15 residues. The CDR3 nucleotides read TGTGCCGGTAGTATAGTCGCCAGGGGGAACACTGAAGCTTTCTTT. Translation: CAGSIVARGNTEAFF.

The sample holds a few counts of this clone. The chain is built from TRBV5-1 and TRBJ1-1, with D tentatively TRBD1 (6 bases). CDR1 is SGHRS and CDR2 is YFSETQ in the germline V gene. V lost 1 base to trimming and J lost 0 bases, with 10 bases between them. The CDR3 length is 15 residues. CDR3 sequence reads: CASSLMAGVNTEAFF. The CDR3 DNA sequence: TGCGCCAGCAGCTTGATGGCAGGGGTGAACACTGAAGCTTTCTTT.

The V gene is TRBV9, the J gene TRBJ1-2, with TRBD1 matching over 11 bases. Germline values: CDR1 SGDLS, CDR2 YYNGEE. J lost 6 bases, V lost 4 bases, and 8 bases had no gene match. CDR3 length equals 15 residues. The CDR3 DNA is TGTGCCAGCAGCCTTATGGACAGGGGGCTGAATGGCTACACCTTC. Protein sequence: CASSLMDRGLNGYTF.

This rearrangement joins TRBV6-5 to TRBJ2-3; perhaps TRBD2 as D (6 bases). The CDR3 totals 14 residues. Trimming shortened V by 4 bases and J by 0 bases, and 8 bases separated the two germline ends. Germline CDR1 is MNHEY and CDR2 is SVGAGI. The DNA of the CDR3 is TGTGCCAGCAGTTCCGGACTAAGCACAGATACGCAGTATTTT. Translated, it gives CASSSGLSTDTQYF.

On this clone itself: The germline gene is not matched at one end of the junction; a read error may be the cause. The V call is TRBV5-4, the J call TRBJ2-5; TRBD2 aligns across 15 bases. The germline V gene has CDR1 SGHNT and CDR2 YYREEE (reference sequence). CDR3 length equals 17 residues. CDR3 amino acids: CASSPTPGLAGGEAQYF. CDR3 nucleotide sequence: TGTGCCAGCAGCCCGACCCCGGGACTAGCGGGAGGAGAGGCCCAGTACTTC.

The CDR3: CASSPSGSRSYEQYF. The CDR3 coding sequence is TGTGCCAGCAGCCCCAGCGGGAGTCGATCCTACGAGCAGTACTTC. The chain couples TRBV7-9 to TRBJ2-7, with TRBD2 matching 8 bases. The germline V gene encodes CDR1 SEHNR and CDR2 FQNEAQ (reference sequence). The CDR3 extends over 15 amino acids. J gave up 1 base and V 5 bases, and 7 bases lay outside the gene matches.

CDR3 sequence: CASSHRQRAIQYF. The CDR3 region has the DNA TGTGCCAGCAGCCATAGACAGCGCGCCATTCAGTACTTC. The chain employs TRBV14 and TRBJ2-4, with a possible D match to TRBD1 (5 bases). The germline gives CDR1 SGHDN, CDR2 FVKESK. This CDR3 region has 13 residues. V shed 3 bases and J shed 9 bases, with 12 bases lying between them.

This clone was observed a handful of times. The gene calls are TRBV9 and TRBJ2-7; the match to TRBD2 covers 11 bases. J was trimmed by 1 base and V by 2 bases; bases with no gene match: 2. The germline V gene has CDR1 SGDLS and CDR2 YYNGEE. This CDR3 comprises 15 residues. The CDR3 here is CASSVTSGKSYEQYF. For the CDR3, the DNA is TGTGCCAGCAGCGTGACTAGCGGGAAATCCTACGAGCAGTACTTC.

This chain links TRBV5-1 with TRBJ2-7, with 7 positions matching TRBD2. The J segment lost 6 bases and the V segment lost 2 bases, leaving 8 bases of the junction unmatched. The CDR3 loop spans 14 amino acids. Germline CDR1 SGHRS, CDR2 YFSETQ. The CDR3 sequence: CASSLAGLLAEQYF. CDR3 coding DNA: TGCGCCAGCAGCTTAGCGGGACTCCTCGCCGAGCAGTACTTC.

The chain has TRBV30 and TRBJ2-7; 8 nucleotides line up with TRBD1. The CDR3 totals 13 residues. V was pared by 3 bases and J by 2 bases, with 3 bases of the junction left unmatched. CDR1 and CDR2 (germline): GTSNPN, SVGIG (reference sequence). The CDR3 nucleotides read TGTGCCTGGAGCCAGGGACAGGCCTACGAGCAGTACTTC. Translated, it gives CAWSQGQAYEQYF.

The chain combines TRBV18 with TRBJ2-1; 7 bases match TRBD2. V shed 0 bases, J shed 9 bases, and the junction held 2 bases outside the gene matches. The germline gives CDR1 KGHSH, CDR2 LQKENI. This CDR3 contains 13 residues. For the CDR3, the DNA is TGTGCCAGCTCACCACCAGCGGGAATTGAGCAGTTCTTC. It yields the protein CASSPPAGIEQFF.

The genes are TRBV5-1 and TRBJ1-5; D may be TRBD1 (6 bases). The CDR3 runs to 15 residues. Germline CDR1 and CDR2: SGHRS and YFSETQ. Trimming took off 6 bases at V and 1 base at J, with 14 bases between the two ends. CDR3 sequence: CASTKDGQSNQPQHF. The CDR3 DNA follows: TGCGCCAGCACCAAGGACGGACAGAGCAATCAGCCCCAGCATTTT.

The rearrangement joins TRBV6-5 to TRBJ1-4; 7 nucleotides match TRBD1. The germline gives CDR1 MNHEY, CDR2 SVGAGI. V trimming: 0 bases; J trimming: 7 bases; junction bases outside the gene matches: 5. This CDR3 region has 15 residues. The CDR3 protein is CASSYSTGFSEKLFF. As DNA, the CDR3 is TGTGCCAGCAGTTACTCGACAGGGTTCAGTGAAAAACTGTTTTTT.

This chain links TRBV7-2 with TRBJ2-7; D perhaps matches TRBD2 (6 bases). The V gene lost 1 base and the J gene lost 6 bases, with 10 bases spanning the gap. In germline, CDR1 is SGHTA, CDR2 FQGNSA. This CDR3 region has 13 residues. The CDR3 nucleotides read TGTGCCAGCAGCTTAGGACTAGTCCGCGAGCAGTACTTC. Protein sequence: CASSLGLVREQYF.

This chain links TRBV5-1 with TRBJ1-1; 9 nucleotides line up with TRBD1. The germline V gene has CDR1 SGHRS and CDR2 YFSETQ. The CDR3 consists of 16 residues. The junction had 11 bases not matched to a gene; V was cut back by 4 bases and J by 4 bases. The CDR3 region is CASSTRDRAPVTEAFF. In DNA form, the CDR3 reads TGCGCCAGCAGCACCCGGGACAGGGCCCCCGTCACTGAAGCTTTCTTT.

This chain uses TRBV6-5 with TRBJ2-7, with D possibly being TRBD2 (5 bases). CDR3 length equals 16 residues. Between the trimmed V and J ends, which lost 0 bases and 7 bases, there was a span of 19 bases. CDR1 is MNHEY, CDR2 SVGAGI, per germline. The CDR3 sequence is CASSYSSSSFRGEQYF. CDR3 DNA: TGTGCCAGCAGTTACTCGTCTTCTAGCTTTCGTGGAGAGCAGTACTTC.

CDR3 DNA sequence: TGTGCCAGCAGCTTGTATATCAATGAGCAGTTCTTC. Translated: CASSLYINEQFF. This chain links TRBV5-6 with TRBJ2-1; D unresolved. The germline V gene encodes CDR1 SGHDT and CDR2 YYEEEE. V was pared by 1 base and J by 6 bases, with 5 bases between. The CDR3 contains 12 residues.

The V and J genes are TRBV7-3 and TRBJ2-7, with TRBD1 matching over 7 bases. Germline V CDR1 and CDR2: SGHTA, FQGTGA. V shed 5 bases and J 6 bases; nucleotides not matched to a gene: 4. The CDR3 has 12 residues. The CDR3 sequence is CASSIQGSEQYF. The CDR3, as DNA: TGTGCCAGCAGCATACAGGGGTCCGAGCAGTACTTC.

The J gene is TRBJ2-5, the V gene TRBV4-1, with D possibly being TRBD2 (6 bases). Trimming pared 3 bases from V and 11 bases from J, leaving 19 bases between. The CDR3 runs 14 residues. Germline assignment: CDR1 MGHRA and CDR2 YSYEKL. In DNA, the CDR3 is TGCGCCAGCAGCCACGAGGACCCGGGGGAAAAGCAGTACTTC. Protein product: CASSHEDPGEKQYF.

The chain employs TRBV30 and TRBJ1-2; 8 nucleotides agree with TRBD1. The CDR3 length is 14 residues. V lost 1 base, J lost 4 bases, and 5 bases stayed unmatched. CDR1 is GTSNPN, CDR2 SVGIG, per germline (reference sequence). The CDR3 reads CAWSGPGQGYGYTF. CDR3 coding DNA: TGTGCCTGGAGTGGCCCAGGACAGGGCTATGGCTACACCTTC. The full variable domain, in which reference TRBV30 and TRBJ1-2 provide the parts outside the CDR3, is SQTIHQWPATLVQPVGSPLSLECTVEGTSNPNLYWYRQAAGRGLQLLFYSVGIGQISSEVPQNLSASRPQDRQFILSSKKLLLSDSGFYLCAWSGPGQGYGYTFGSGTRLTVV.

The CDR3 DNA reads TGTGCCAGCAGCTTGCCCAGCGGGAGGGGAGAGACCCAGTACTTC. Its translation is CASSLPSGRGETQYF. The gene calls are TRBV5-4 and TRBJ2-5; 10 bases fit TRBD2. The length of the CDR3 is 15 residues. CDR1 is SGHNT, CDR2 YYREEE, per germline (reference sequence). Unmatched junction bases numbered 4, after V lost 1 base and J lost 4 bases.

The CDR3 protein is CASRPGRGGNKNIQYF. CDR3 sequence (DNA): TGTGCCAGCAGACCCGGACGGGGGGGGAACAAAAACATTCAGTACTTC. V usage is TRBV11-2 and J usage is TRBJ2-4; TRBD2 matches 8 bases. Per germline, CDR1 SGHAT and CDR2 FQNNGV. The CDR3 is 16 residues long. V lost 6 bases, J lost 3 bases, and 10 bases stayed unmatched.

The V call is TRBV30, the J call TRBJ2-2; D might be TRBD1 (6 bases). The V gene lost 5 bases and the J gene lost 5 bases, with 12 bases spanning the gap. Germline-derived CDR1 and CDR2 are GTSNPN and SVGIG (reference sequence). The CDR3 consists of 13 residues. The CDR3 sequence: CAWRLQGTGELFF. CDR3 nucleotides: TGTGCCTGGCGGCTTCAGGGGACCGGGGAGCTGTTTTTT.

This chain uses TRBV30 with TRBJ2-2, with 10 bases lining up with TRBD1. The CDR3 spans 16 residues. Germline-derived CDR1 and CDR2 are GTSNPN and SVGIG (reference sequence). V dropped 2 bases and J dropped 1; count of bases not matched to a gene: 4. DNA of the CDR3: TGTGCCTGGAGTTCGACAGGGGGCAGGAACACCGGGGAGCTGTTTTTT. This gives the protein CAWSSTGGRNTGELFF.

The table lists this clone with a few counts. CDR3 nucleotides: TGTGCCTGGAGGAAGGGGGACAGGGATTACTACGAGCAGTACTTC. Translating it yields CAWRKGDRDYYEQYF. The chain carries TRBV30 and TRBJ2-7, with TRBD1 matching 9 bases. The CDR3 contains 15 residues. The junction had 9 bases not matched to a gene; V was cut back by 3 bases and J by 3 bases. The germline V gene has CDR1 GTSNPN and CDR2 SVGIG (reference sequence). Using reference TRBV30 and TRBJ2-7 for the parts outside the CDR3, the full variable domain is SQTIHQWPATLVQPVGSPLSLECTVEGTSNPNLYWYRQAAGRGLQLLFYSVGIGQISSEVPQNLSASRPQDRQFILSSKKLLLSDSGFYLCAWRKGDRDYYEQYFGPGTRLTVT.

A note on this clone: Germline and junction disagree at one end, which may indicate a read error. V and J are TRBV5-1 and TRBJ2-3; 9 positions match TRBD2. The CDR3 covers 15 residues. Looked up from germline, CDR1 is SGHRS and CDR2 is YFSETQ. The CDR3: CASSLIGTSIDTQYF. The CDR3, as DNA: TGCGCCAGCAGCTTGATCGGGACTAGCATAGATACGCAGTATTTT.

The CDR3 spells CASSLAGVYEKLFF. The CDR3 nucleotides are TGTGCCAGCAGCTTAGCAGGGGTCTACGAAAAACTGTTTTTT. V usage is TRBV7-9 and J usage is TRBJ1-4; weak D call: TRBD1 (5 bases). Per germline, CDR1 SEHNR and CDR2 FQNEAQ (reference sequence). CDR3 size: 14 residues. V was cut by 0 bases and J by 8 bases, with 10 bases left in between.

V and J are TRBV21-1 and TRBJ2-6; the table calls TRBD1, which could not be checked here. TRBV21-1 is marked as a pseudogene. The CDR3 consists of 18 residues. As DNA, the CDR3 is TGTGCCAGCAGCAAAGCGGATCCAGGATTCTCTGGGGCCAACGTCCTGACTTTC. Its protein is CASSKADPGFSGANVLTF.